Described below is a single T cell receptor beta chain sequence and its context. With 9 bases removed from V and 2 bases from J, the gap between germline ends came to 12 bases. Germline V gene sequence: CDR1 MNHNY, CDR2 SVGAGI (reference sequence). This CDR3 is built from 13 residues. This sample stems from a study of tumor and adjacent non-tumor tissue in lung cancer. Overall study context: Patients comprised about a dozen adenocarcinoma, 2 squamous cell carcinoma and 1 small cell lung cancer.

No cell sorting was done before RNA was extracted from the tissue. A modified ARM-PCR protocol with three rounds of nested PCR amplified TCRbeta. TCRdb re-analysed the multiplex PCR reads in MiXCR, keeping a single row per CDR3 protein. The sample shows some 71,000 distinct CDR3 sequences, about two thirds of them seen only once. The clonotype comes from a woman between 40 and 55 years old with non-small cell lung cancer. V is TRBV6-6 and J is TRBJ2-3; no reliable D call. The sequenced material came from lung tumor tissue. The CDR3 here is CARSDRNTDTQYF. The CDR3 nucleotides are TGTGCCAGATCGGATAGGAACACAGATACGCAGTATTTT.